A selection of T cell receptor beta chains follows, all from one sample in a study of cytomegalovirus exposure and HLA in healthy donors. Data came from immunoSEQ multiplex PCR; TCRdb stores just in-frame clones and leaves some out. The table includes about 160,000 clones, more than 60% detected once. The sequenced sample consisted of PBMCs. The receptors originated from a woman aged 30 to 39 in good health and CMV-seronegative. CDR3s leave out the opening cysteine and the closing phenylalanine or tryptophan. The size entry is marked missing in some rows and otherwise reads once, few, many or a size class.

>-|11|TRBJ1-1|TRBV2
ASSPARGTEAF
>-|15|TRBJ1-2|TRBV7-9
ASSLALTDRGGYGYT
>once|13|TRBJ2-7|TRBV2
ASSANLAGGDEQY
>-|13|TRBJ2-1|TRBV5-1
ASSRTYSSYNEQF
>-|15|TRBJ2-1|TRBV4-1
ASSHAGDRLTYNEQF
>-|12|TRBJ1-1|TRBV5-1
ASSYTGVDTEAF
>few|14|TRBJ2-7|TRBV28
ASSLWGGGGGYEQY
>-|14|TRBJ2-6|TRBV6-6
ASKWTAASGANVLT
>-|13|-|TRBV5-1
ASSAVVAGRYEQY
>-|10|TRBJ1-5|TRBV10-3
ATQGAGQPQH
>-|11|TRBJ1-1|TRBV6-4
ASTSDGGAEAF
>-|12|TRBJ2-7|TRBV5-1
ASSLAGGDYEQY
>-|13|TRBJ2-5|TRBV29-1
SVVPGTGIGKTQY
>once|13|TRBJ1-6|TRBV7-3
ASSLTGAYNSPLH
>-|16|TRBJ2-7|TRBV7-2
ASSPRDRSTSTYYEQY
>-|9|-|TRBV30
ACTRAYEQY
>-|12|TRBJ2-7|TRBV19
ASSIGGQGGEQY
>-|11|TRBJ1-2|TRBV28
ATCQGQGYGYT
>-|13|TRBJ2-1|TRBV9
ASSPLSSGGNEQF
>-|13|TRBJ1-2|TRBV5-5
ASSLDGGGTYGYT
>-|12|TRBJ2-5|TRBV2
ASSLLAVEETQY
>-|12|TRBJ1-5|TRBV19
ASGEGGINQPQH
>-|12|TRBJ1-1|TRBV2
ASRGGSWNTEAF
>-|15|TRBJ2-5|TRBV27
ASSGLGGRSQGETQY
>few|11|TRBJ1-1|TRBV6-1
ASSMTGQTEAF
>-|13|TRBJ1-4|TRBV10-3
AISESGATNEKLF
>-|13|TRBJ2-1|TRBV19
ASSILDRAPNEQF
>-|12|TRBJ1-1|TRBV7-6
ASSPTRGNTEAF
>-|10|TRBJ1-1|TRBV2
ASSSPGTEAF
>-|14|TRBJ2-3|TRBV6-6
ASKEMAGGVPDTQY
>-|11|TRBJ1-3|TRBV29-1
SVGGTAGNTIY
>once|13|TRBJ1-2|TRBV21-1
ASSKGQGGVYGYT
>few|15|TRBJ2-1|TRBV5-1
ASSLATYSYSYNEQF